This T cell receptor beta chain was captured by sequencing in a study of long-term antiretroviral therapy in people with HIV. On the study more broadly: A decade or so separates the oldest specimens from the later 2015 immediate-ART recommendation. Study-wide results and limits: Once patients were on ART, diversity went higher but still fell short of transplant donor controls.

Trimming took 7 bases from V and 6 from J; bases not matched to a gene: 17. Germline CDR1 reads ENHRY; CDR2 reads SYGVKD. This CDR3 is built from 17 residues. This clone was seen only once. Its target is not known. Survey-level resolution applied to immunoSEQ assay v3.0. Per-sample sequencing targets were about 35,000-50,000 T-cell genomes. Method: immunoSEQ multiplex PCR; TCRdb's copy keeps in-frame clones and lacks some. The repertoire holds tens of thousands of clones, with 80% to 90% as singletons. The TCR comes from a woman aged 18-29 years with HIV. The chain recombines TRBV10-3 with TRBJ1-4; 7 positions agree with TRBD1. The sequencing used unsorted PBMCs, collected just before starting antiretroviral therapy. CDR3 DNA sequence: TGTGCCATCATTCCCTGGCCACTGACAGGGATATATGAAAAACTGTTTTTT. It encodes CAIIPWPLTGIYEKLFF.